This T cell receptor beta chain was documented in a study of T cells in Graves' hyperthyroidism and ophthalmopathy. General study points: For ophthalmopathy, model prediction preceded onset by a median roughly 6.5 months.

This clonotype was picked up many times. Antigen unknown. CDR3 length: 15 residues. V shed 2 bases and J shed 3 bases, with 11 bases lying between them. Amplification yielded TCR beta CDR3 regions, with RNA transcripts as the source. First-round RT-PCR of the TCR CDR3 relied on the HTBI primer set. Via MiXCR, TCRdb re-called the multiplex PCR reads, giving one row per CDR3 protein. The sample has around 600,000 distinct CDR3 sequences; around 13% are singletons. This chain connects TRBV12-3 or TRBV12-4 to TRBJ2-1, with D maybe TRBD1 (5 bases). Material for sequencing was blood. This clonotype was sampled from a woman in her forties or fifties with Graves' ophthalmopathy. In DNA form, the CDR3 reads TGTGCCAGCAGTTTACAGGGTTCGGTCTACAATGAGCAGTTCTTC. It is translated as CASSLQGSVYNEQFF.